This T cell receptor (beta chain) was observed in a study of regulatory dendritic cells for organ transplantation (TCRdb year 2017). Regarding the complete study: Before and after allostimulation with regulatory or mature dendritic cells, TCRbeta repertoires were sequenced from sorted naive and memory CD4+ and CD8+ T cells.

CDR1 and CDR2 were assigned from the germline V gene as SGHTA and FQGNSA. Relative to germline, V is 0 bases shorter and J is 6 bases shorter, with 8 bases between their ends. The CDR3 spans 13 residues, from the cysteine through the phenylalanine. Just CDR3 DNA is preserved here, 39 bases in frame from base 1. The full study reports these points: Only a couple of subjects were sequenced, and the authors noted considerable between-individual heterogeneity in the alloreactive memory CD8+ T cell pool. Of the resting subsets, memory CD8+ T cells had the largest number of alloreactive TCR clonotypes. The repertoires of naive CD4+ and CD8+ T cells were highly diverse, while memory cell repertoires were less diverse, with memory CD8+ cells being the most oligoclonal. Expansion of memory CD8+ clones was induced by allostimulation in both subjects, but more limited expansion appeared to be induced by regulatory dendritic cells than by mature dendritic cells.

On this clone itself: This clone's antigen is unknown. The record has no base qualities; no much larger clone is one base away.

A multiplexed two-step PCR with Vbeta-specific forward primers and Jbeta-specific reverse primers was used to amplify the TCRbeta CDR3 regions. Through the immunoSEQ service, TCRbeta libraries were sequenced on an Illumina instrument. The authors' analysis ran thus. V, D and J genes were assigned using IMGT annotation, and counts were corrected for multiplex PCR bias using synthetic CDR3 analogues. In the immunoSEQ Analyzer, repertoire clonality was calculated as one minus normalized Shannon entropy. Clonal expansion was defined using Fisher's exact test with Benjamini-Hochberg false discovery rate control and a two-tailed threshold of P<0.01. TCRdb obtained this table from immuneACCESS and retained in-frame rearrangements with V and J assigned. These tables miss some clones; where compared with another copy, unresolved V genes account for less than half of the shortfall, and the remainder is unexplained. V, J and clone size are those of that table, while D and trimming were read from the DNA. This sample holds tens of thousands of clones; 70% to 80% were observed only once. The ten largest make up approximately 0.9% of the sample.

FACS was used to sort CD4+ or CD8+ cells into naive T cells (CD45RA+) and memory T cells (CD45RO+). A couple of healthy control subjects provided the T cells used for TCR sequencing. For the mixed lymphocyte reactions, sorted T cell subsets left unstimulated acted as baseline controls. The Qiagen DNeasy Blood & Tissue Kit was used for extraction of genomic DNA. This TCR was recovered from a human donor in good health. Here the chain combines TRBV7-2 and TRBJ1-2; D gene: possibly TRBD1, on 5 matching bases. The sample was memory CD4+ T cells from blood. The label giving this sample's cell subset or site can be read as: CD45RO+ memory T cells. The CDR3 loop reads CASSLAQGHGYTF. The DNA is TGTGCCAGCAGCTTAGCGCAGGGTCATGGCTACACCTTC.